This T cell receptor beta chain was captured in a study of regulatory T cells in long-lasting Graves disease. Whole-study context: Prior antithyroid drug treatment in newly diagnosed Graves' patients lasted under 3 months. The study, taken as a whole, reports: New patients shared fewer public clonotypes (966) than persistent patients did (roughly 2,600).

Libraries of TCR beta came from iRepertoire HTBI primers plus Arm-PCR of CDR3 regions. TCRdb re-analysed the multiplex PCR reads in MiXCR, keeping a single row per CDR3 protein. The repertoire includes 200,000 to 250,000 distinct CDR3 sequences, 20% to 25% of them detected once, and approximately 15% sits in the top ten. The CDR3 has 13 residues. Trimming removed 1 base at V and 5 bases at J, with 9 bases between. Germline loops: CDR1 SNHLY, CDR2 FYNNEI. Described time point: newly diagnosed GD, antithyroid drugs for less than 3 months. From PBMCs, RNA was extracted and then used to make the TCR library. The peripheral blood volume drawn was around 10 milliliters, and it was collected into EDTA tubes. This clonotype was counted ten times or more. What it binds is unknown.

The sequences come from peripheral blood mononuclear cells (PBMCs), collected at new diagnosis, from a patient treated with antithyroid drugs. The clonotype comes from a female donor with Graves disease. The rearrangement links TRBV2 to TRBJ2-7; no definite D call. In DNA form, the CDR3 reads TGTGCCAGCAGTGAAGGTTTGGGGAACGAGCAGTACTTC. Its protein product is CASSEGLGNEQYF.